This TCR beta chain was sequenced for a study of follicular helper T cells after annual influenza vaccination. V was shortened by 2 bases and J by 0 bases, with 5 bases between the two germline ends. Looked up from germline, CDR1 is SGHTA and CDR2 is FQGNSA. CDR3 length: 14 residues. The table came from immunoSEQ multiplex PCR; TCRdb's copy has only in-frame clones and leaves some out. This sample has nearly 15,000 clones, with 70% to 85% found just once. The time point here: 2014-2015 season, 7 days after vaccination. The input for sequencing was CXCR5+ CD38- circulating T follicular helper cells from blood, taken 7 days after influenza vaccination. Subset in this sample: circulating Tfh, non-naive CD4+CXCR5+PD-1+ (ICOS+CD38+ or ICOS-CD38-). The receptor comes from an adult who received the influenza vaccine. The rearrangement uses TRBV7-2 and TRBJ1-5; D unclear. CDR3 nucleotides: TGTGCCAGCAGCTTACTCCCTAGCAATCAGCCCCAGCATTTT. Encoded protein: CASSLLPSNQPQHF.